The 17 T cell receptor beta chains given below trace back to one sample, sequenced in a study of blood T cell repertoires in COVID-19. Repertoires were generated with immunoSEQ multiplex PCR, while TCRdb's copy carries only in-frame clones and drops some. The sample holds 90,000 to 130,000 clones; around four fifths are singletons and the top ten take 4% to 4.5%. Specimen: peripheral blood. These receptors came from a woman aged 70-85 years with acute or convalescent COVID-19.

CDR3 sequence reads: CSVPGTSPYEQYF. In DNA form, the CDR3 reads TGCAGCGTTCCCGGGACTAGCCCCTACGAGCAGTACTTC. V usage is TRBV29-1 and J usage is TRBJ2-7; TRBD2 aligns across 9 bases. CDR1 is SQVTM and CDR2 is ANQGSEA in the germline V gene. The CDR3 runs 13 residues. V shed 5 bases, J shed 2 bases, and the junction held 4 bases outside the gene matches.

Points on this clone: Other DNA sequences in the same sample also yield this CDR3. The chain recombines TRBV6-5 with TRBJ2-1; D ambiguous. Germline CDR1 reads MNHEY; CDR2 reads SVGAGI. V lost 0 bases and J lost 15, with 15 bases in between. The CDR3 sequence is 13 residues long. Here the CDR3 DNA reads TGTGCCAGCAGTTACTCAGAAGTTTCAGGTCGGTTCTTC. It translates to CASSYSEVSGRFF.

This sequence joins TRBV18 and TRBJ2-7; a possible D gene is TRBD1 (5 bases). Trimming took 3 bases from V and 5 from J, leaving 14 bases between them. Germline CDR1 is KGHSH and CDR2 is LQKENI. This CDR3 comprises 14 residues. The CDR3 DNA sequence: TGTGCCAGCTCACCCACCCACAGGCCCAACGAGCAGTACTTC. This encodes CASSPTHRPNEQYF. The variable domain in full, with the rest retrieved from reference TRBV18 and TRBJ2-7, is NAGVMQNPRHLVRRRGQEARLRCSPMKGHSHVYWYRQLPEEGLKFMVYLQKENIIDESGMPKERFSAEFPKEGPSILRIQQVVRGDSAAYFCASSPTHRPNEQYFGPGTRLTVT.

This clone was counted between two and nine times. The chain carries TRBV7-2 and TRBJ1-5; tentatively, D is TRBD1 (6 bases). The CDR3 has 14 amino acids. Per germline, CDR1 SGHTA and CDR2 FQGNSA. V gave up 3 bases and J gave up 7 bases, with 13 bases separating them. In nucleotides, the CDR3 is TGTGCCAGCAGCTTCCGACAGGCTGGGCAGCCCCAGCATTTT. It yields the protein CASSFRQAGQPQHF. Supplemented by reference TRBV7-2 and TRBJ1-5, the full variable domain reads GAGVSQSPSNKVTEKGKDVELRCDPISGHTALYWYRQSLGQGLEFLIYFQGNSAPDKSGLPSDRFSAERTGGSVSTLTIQRTQQEDSAVYLCASSFRQAGQPQHFGDGTRLSIL.

The chain links TRBV5-4 to TRBJ1-3; D is unclear. The germline V and J ends were trimmed by 4 bases and 0 bases, with 14 bases remaining between them. This CDR3 contains 16 residues. Germline V gene data show CDR1 as SGHNT and CDR2 as YYREEE (reference sequence). CDR3 nucleotide sequence: TGTGCCAGCAGCCCGGGTGGCGGCCTCTCTGGAAACACCATATATTTT. Amino acids: CASSPGGGLSGNTIYF.

The chain uses TRBV4-2 and TRBJ1-6, with D perhaps TRBD1 (6 bases). V dropped 1 base and J dropped 6 bases, with 10 bases sitting between them. Germline CDR1 LGHNA, CDR2 YNFKEQ. The CDR3 length is 15 residues. CDR3 sequence reads: CASSQVGTSNSPLHF. CDR3 sequence (DNA): TGTGCCAGCAGCCAAGTCGGGACATCTAATTCACCCCTCCACTTT.

J is TRBJ1-2 and V is TRBV5-4; 7 bases align to TRBD1. The V and J ends lost 4 bases and 7 bases, in that order; junction bases with no gene match: 7. CDR1 is SGHNT, CDR2 YYREEE, per germline (reference sequence). The CDR3 extends over 13 amino acids. DNA for the CDR3: TGTGCCAGCAGCCTCCAGGGGGTCCGTGGCTACACCTTC. Translation gives CASSLQGVRGYTF.

This clone has only a few counts. V usage is TRBV6-2 or TRBV6-3 and J usage is TRBJ2-3; weak D call: TRBD2 (6 bases). There are 15 residues in the CDR3. The ends were cut back, 1 base at V and 3 bases at J, with 11 bases in the middle. Germline values: CDR1 MNHEY, CDR2 SVGEGT. The CDR3: CASSYFGGKTDTQYF. The DNA of the CDR3 is TGTGCCAGCAGTTACTTCGGCGGGAAGACAGATACGCAGTATTTT.

The chain links TRBV29-1 to TRBJ2-5, with 9 bases identical to TRBD1. The CDR3 sequence is 13 residues long. With 7 bases clipped from V and 5 bases from J, the junction kept 8 bases outside the gene matches. The germline gives CDR1 SQVTM, CDR2 ANQGSEA. The DNA of the CDR3 is TGCAGCGCCGAACAGGGGGCGGGGGAGACCCAGTACTTC. It encodes CSAEQGAGETQYF.

The V call is TRBV7-3, the J call TRBJ1-1, with D possibly being TRBD1 (5 bases). Germline CDR1 reads SGHTA; CDR2 reads FQGTGA. The V end lost 3 bases, the J end lost 4 bases, and 9 bases lay between the germline ends. There are 13 residues in the CDR3. The DNA of the CDR3 is TGTGCCAGCAGCTTCGAAGGGGCCACTGAAGCTTTCTTT. Its protein product is CASSFEGATEAFF.

The CDR3 coding sequence is TGTGCCAGCTCACCAGACAGCTCTGGAAACACCATATATTTT. Translated, it gives CASSPDSSGNTIYF. This rearrangement joins TRBV18 to TRBJ1-3, with a possible D match to TRBD1 (5 bases). Between the trimmed V and J ends, which lost 2 bases and 0 bases, there was a span of 5 bases. CDR1 is KGHSH, CDR2 LQKENI, per germline. The CDR3 is made up of 14 amino acids.

The chain links TRBV15 to TRBJ2-5; no firm D call. The V gene's germline CDR1 is LNHNV and CDR2 YYDKDF (reference sequence). V lost 5 bases, J lost 2 bases, and 9 bases lay in between. This CDR3 region has 13 residues. The chain's CDR3 is CATSGQIQETQYF. In nucleotides, the CDR3 is TGTGCCACCAGCGGCCAGATACAAGAGACCCAGTACTTC.

This chain joins TRBV23-1 and TRBJ2-2; D gene uncertain. TRBV23-1 is an open reading frame, and its role is uncertain. The CDR3 runs to 15 residues. V lost 2 bases, J lost 8 bases, and 15 bases lay in between. CDR3 in amino acids: CASSQTPHGCGELFF. CDR3 coding DNA: TGCGCCAGCAGTCAAACCCCCCACGGTTGTGGGGAGCTGTTTTTT.

This chain links TRBV3-1 (or the pseudogene TRBV3-2) with TRBJ1-1; 7 bases are shared with TRBD1. The length of the CDR3 is 12 residues. Germline CDR1 is LGHDT and CDR2 is YNNKEL (reference sequence). J gave up 1 base and V 11 bases, and 4 bases lay outside the gene matches. As DNA, the CDR3 is TGTGCCGCCGGGACAGCGAACACTGAAGCTTTCTTT. Encoded protein: CAAGTANTEAFF.

CDR3 DNA: TGTGCCAGCAGCCCGCGGGATTGGGGCCTTTCATCCACTGAAGCTTTCTTT. Encoded protein: CASSPRDWGLSSTEAFF. The chain links TRBV6-2 or TRBV6-3 to TRBJ1-1; weak D call: TRBD1 (5 bases). Germline CDR1 and CDR2: MNHEY and SVGEGT. V lost 6 bases to trimming and J lost 4 bases, with 24 bases between them. The length of the CDR3 is 17 residues.

This chain uses TRBV19 with TRBJ1-5, with a tentative D call TRBD1 (5 bases). The CDR3 consists of 15 residues. Trimming stripped 5 bases from V and 6 bases from J, with 17 bases between. Per the germline V gene, CDR1 is LNHDA and CDR2 is SQIVND (reference sequence). The CDR3 loop reads CASSGTGQGLQPQHF. CDR3 nucleotide sequence: TGTGCCAGTAGTGGGACTGGGCAGGGCCTTCAGCCCCAGCATTTT.

The sample holds one count of this clone. The rearrangement joins TRBV2 to TRBJ2-7, with TRBD1 as a possible D gene (6 bases). Trimming pared 6 bases from V and 5 bases from J, leaving 17 bases between. The length of the CDR3 is 14 residues. Germline assignment: CDR1 SNHLY and CDR2 FYNNEI. Written as DNA, the CDR3 is TGTGCCAGCAGGAGCATCTCCAACAGGGACGAGCAGTACTTC. Residues: CASRSISNRDEQYF.